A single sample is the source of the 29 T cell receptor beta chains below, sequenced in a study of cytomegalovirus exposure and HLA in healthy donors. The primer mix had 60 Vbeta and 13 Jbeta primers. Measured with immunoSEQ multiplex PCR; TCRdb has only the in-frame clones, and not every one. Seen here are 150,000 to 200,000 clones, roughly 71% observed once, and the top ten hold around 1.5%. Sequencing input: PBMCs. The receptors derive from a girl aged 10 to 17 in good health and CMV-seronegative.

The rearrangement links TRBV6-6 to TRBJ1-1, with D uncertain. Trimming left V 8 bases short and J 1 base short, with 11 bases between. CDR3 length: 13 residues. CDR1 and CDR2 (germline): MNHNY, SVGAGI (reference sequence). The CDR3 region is CASGKRGNTEAFF. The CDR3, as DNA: TGTGCCAGCGGAAAACGGGGGAACACTGAAGCTTTCTTT.

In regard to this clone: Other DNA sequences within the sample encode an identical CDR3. CDR3 residues: CASSYLRENTEAFF. CDR3 in DNA: TGTGCCAGCAGTTATCTCAGGGAAAACACTGAAGCTTTCTTT. The chain is built from TRBV6-5 and TRBJ1-1, with D possibly being TRBD1 (5 bases). The CDR3 has 14 amino acids. V lost 3 bases to trimming and J lost 2 bases, with 10 bases between them. In germline, CDR1 is MNHEY, CDR2 SVGAGI.

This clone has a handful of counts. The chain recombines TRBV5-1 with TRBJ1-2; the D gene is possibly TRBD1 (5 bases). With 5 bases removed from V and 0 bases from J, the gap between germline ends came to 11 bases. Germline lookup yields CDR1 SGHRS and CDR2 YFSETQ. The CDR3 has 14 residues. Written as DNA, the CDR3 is TGCGCCAGCAGAATTCAGGGTTCTAACTATGGCTACACCTTC. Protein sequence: CASRIQGSNYGYTF.

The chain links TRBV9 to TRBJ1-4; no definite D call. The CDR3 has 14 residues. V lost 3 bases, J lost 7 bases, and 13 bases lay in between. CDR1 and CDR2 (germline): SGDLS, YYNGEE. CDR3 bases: TGTGCCAGCAGCGGTTCCCGGGGATTTGAAAAACTGTTTTTT. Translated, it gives CASSGSRGFEKLFF.

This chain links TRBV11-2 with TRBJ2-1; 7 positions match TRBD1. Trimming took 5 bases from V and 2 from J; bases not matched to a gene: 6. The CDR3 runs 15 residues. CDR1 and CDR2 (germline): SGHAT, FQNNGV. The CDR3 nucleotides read TGTGCCAGCAGCCCAGGGGGTAGCCCCTACAATGAGCAGTTCTTC. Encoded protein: CASSPGGSPYNEQFF.

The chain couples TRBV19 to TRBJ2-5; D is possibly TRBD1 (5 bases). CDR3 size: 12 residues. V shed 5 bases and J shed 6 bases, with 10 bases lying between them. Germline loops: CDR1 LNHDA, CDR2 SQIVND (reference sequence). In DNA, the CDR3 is TGTGCCAGTAGTTATCAGGGCCAGACCCAGTACTTC. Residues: CASSYQGQTQYF.

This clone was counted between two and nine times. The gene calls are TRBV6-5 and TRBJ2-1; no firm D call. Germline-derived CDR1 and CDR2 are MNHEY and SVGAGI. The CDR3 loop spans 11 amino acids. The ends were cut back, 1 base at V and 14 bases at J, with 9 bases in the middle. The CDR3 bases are TGTGCCAGCAGTTACTTAGACTTGGAGTTCTTC. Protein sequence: CASSYLDLEFF.

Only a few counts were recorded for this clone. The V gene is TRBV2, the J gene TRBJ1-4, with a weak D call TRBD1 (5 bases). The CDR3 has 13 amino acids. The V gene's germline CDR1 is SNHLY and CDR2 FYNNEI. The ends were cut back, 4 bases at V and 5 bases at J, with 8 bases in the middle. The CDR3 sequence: CASSGGGNEKLFF. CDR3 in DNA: TGTGCCAGCAGTGGGGGGGGAAATGAAAAACTGTTTTTT.

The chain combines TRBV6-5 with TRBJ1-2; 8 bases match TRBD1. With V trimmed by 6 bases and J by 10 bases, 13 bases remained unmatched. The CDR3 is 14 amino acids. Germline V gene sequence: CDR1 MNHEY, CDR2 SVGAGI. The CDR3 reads CASSFQDRVHAYTF. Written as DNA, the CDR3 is TGTGCCAGCAGCTTCCAGGACAGGGTCCACGCCTACACCTTC.

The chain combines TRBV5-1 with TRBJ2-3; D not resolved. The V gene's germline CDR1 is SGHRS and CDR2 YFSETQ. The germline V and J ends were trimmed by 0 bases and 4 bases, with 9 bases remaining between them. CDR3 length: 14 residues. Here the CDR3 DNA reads TGCGCCAGCAGCTTGGGCCAGTCACCAGATACGCAGTATTTT. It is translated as CASSLGQSPDTQYF.

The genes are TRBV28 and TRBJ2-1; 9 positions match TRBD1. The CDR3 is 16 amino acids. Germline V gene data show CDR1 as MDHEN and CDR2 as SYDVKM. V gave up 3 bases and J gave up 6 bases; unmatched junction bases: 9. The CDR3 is CASSFPRTGVSNEQFF. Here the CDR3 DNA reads TGTGCCAGCAGTTTTCCCCGGACAGGGGTCAGCAATGAGCAGTTCTTC.

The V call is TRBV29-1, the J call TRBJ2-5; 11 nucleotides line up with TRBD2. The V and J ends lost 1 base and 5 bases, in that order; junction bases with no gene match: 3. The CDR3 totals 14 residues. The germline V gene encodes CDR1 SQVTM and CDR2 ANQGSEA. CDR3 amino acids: CSVEVLAGGETQYF. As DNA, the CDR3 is TGCAGCGTTGAAGTGCTAGCGGGGGGCGAGACCCAGTACTTC.

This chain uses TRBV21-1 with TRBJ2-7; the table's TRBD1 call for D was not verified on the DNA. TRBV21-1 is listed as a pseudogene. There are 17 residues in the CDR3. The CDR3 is CASIPGHASHVRYEQYF. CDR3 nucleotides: TGTGCCAGCATCCCGGGACACGCATCCCATGTTAGATACGAGCAGTACTTC.

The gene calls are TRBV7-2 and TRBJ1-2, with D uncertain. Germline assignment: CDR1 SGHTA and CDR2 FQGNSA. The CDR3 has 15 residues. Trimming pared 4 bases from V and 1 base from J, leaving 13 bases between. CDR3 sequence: CASSSRGTFNYGYTF. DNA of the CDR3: TGTGCCAGCAGCTCCCGCGGCACCTTTAACTATGGCTACACCTTC.

The CDR3 DNA is TGTGCCAGCAGTATAAACGGACAGAGCACCGGGGAGCTGTTTTTT. This encodes CASSINGQSTGELFF. The V and J genes are TRBV2 and TRBJ2-2, with D possibly being TRBD1 (6 bases). Germline CDR1 reads SNHLY; CDR2 reads FYNNEI. Between the trimmed V and J ends, which lost 5 bases and 4 bases, there was a span of 14 bases. The CDR3 sequence is 15 residues long.

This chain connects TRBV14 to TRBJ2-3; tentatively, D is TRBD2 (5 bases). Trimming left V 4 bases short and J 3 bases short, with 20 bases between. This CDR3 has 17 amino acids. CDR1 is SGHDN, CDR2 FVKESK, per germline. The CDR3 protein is CASSPPGLRGWTDTQYF. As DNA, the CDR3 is TGTGCCAGCAGCCCTCCGGGCCTCCGGGGATGGACAGATACGCAGTATTTT.

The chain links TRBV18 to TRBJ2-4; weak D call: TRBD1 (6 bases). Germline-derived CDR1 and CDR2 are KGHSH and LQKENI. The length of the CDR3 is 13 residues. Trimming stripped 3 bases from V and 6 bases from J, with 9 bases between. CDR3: CASSPTGGNIQYF. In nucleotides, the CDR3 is TGTGCCAGCTCACCGACAGGAGGAAACATTCAGTACTTC.

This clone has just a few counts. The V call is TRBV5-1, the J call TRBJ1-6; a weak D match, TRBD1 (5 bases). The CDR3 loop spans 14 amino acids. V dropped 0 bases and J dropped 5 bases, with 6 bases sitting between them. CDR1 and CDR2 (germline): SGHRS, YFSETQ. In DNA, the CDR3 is TGCGCCAGCAGCTTGGGACAGAATAATTCACCCCTCCACTTT. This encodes CASSLGQNNSPLHF. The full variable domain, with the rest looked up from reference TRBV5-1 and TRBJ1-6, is KAGVTQTPRYLIKTRGQQVTLSCSPISGHRSVSWYQQTPGQGLQFLFEYFSETQRNKGNFPGRFSGRQFSNSRSEMNVSTLELGDSALYLCASSLGQNNSPLHFGNGTRLTVT.

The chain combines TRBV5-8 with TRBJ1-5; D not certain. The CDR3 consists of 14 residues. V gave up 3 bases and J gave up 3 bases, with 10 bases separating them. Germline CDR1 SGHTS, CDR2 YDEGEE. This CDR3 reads CASSSTENNQPQHF. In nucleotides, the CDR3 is TGTGCCAGCAGCTCTACCGAAAACAATCAGCCCCAGCATTTT.

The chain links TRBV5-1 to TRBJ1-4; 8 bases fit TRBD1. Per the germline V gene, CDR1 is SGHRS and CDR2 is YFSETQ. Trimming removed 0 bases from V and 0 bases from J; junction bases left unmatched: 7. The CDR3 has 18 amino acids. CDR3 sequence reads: CASSLGDRSGTTNEKLFF. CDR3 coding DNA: TGCGCCAGCAGCTTGGGGGACAGGTCGGGTACAACTAATGAAAAACTGTTTTTT.

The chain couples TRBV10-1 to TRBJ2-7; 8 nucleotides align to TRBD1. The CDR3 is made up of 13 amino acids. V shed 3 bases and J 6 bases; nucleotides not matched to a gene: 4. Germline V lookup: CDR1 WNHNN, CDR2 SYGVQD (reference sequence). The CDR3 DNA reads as TGCGCCAGCAGTGACCAGGGGGCGTCCGAGCAGTACTTC. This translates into CASSDQGASEQYF.

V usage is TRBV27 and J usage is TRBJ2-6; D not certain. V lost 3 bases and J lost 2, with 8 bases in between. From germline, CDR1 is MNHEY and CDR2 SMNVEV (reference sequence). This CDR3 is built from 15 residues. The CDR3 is CASSFSTAGANVLTF. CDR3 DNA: TGTGCCAGCAGTTTTTCTACGGCTGGGGCCAACGTCCTGACTTTC.

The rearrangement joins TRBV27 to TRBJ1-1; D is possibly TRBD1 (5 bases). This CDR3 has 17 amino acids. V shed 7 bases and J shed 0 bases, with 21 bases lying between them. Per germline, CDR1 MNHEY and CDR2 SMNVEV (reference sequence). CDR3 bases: TGTGCCAGCACGGATGGTCGACAGATTGGTTTGAACACTGAAGCTTTCTTT. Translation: CASTDGRQIGLNTEAFF.

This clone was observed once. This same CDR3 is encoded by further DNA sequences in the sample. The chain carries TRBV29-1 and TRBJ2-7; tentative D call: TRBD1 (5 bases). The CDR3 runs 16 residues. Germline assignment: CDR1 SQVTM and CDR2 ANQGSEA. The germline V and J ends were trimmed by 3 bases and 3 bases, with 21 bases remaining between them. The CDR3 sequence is CSVEPMFEGAYYEQYF. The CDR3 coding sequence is TGCAGCGTTGAGCCTATGTTCGAAGGGGCCTACTACGAGCAGTACTTC.

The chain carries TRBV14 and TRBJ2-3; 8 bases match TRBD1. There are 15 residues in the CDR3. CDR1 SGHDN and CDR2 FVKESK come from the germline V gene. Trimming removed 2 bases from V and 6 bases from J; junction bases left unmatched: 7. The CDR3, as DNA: TGTGCCAGCAGCCAACCTGGGACAGGCCTTGATACGCAGTATTTT. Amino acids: CASSQPGTGLDTQYF.

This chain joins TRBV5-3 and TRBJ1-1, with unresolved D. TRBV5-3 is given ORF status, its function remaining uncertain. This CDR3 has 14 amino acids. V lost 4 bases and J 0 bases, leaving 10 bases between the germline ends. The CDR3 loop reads CARSPERVNTEAFF. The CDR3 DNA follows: TGTGCCAGAAGCCCCGAGCGGGTGAACACTGAAGCTTTCTTT.

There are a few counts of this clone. CDR3: CASRDGSGGIGSRGYTF. The CDR3 nucleotides are TGTGCCAGCAGGGACGGCTCGGGCGGGATCGGGTCTAGGGGCTACACCTTC. This chain links TRBV5-5 with TRBJ1-2; D is uncertain. This CDR3 is built from 17 residues. Germline CDR1 is SGHKS and CDR2 is YYEKEE (reference sequence). Trimming cost V 5 bases and J 8 bases, with 28 bases left between them.

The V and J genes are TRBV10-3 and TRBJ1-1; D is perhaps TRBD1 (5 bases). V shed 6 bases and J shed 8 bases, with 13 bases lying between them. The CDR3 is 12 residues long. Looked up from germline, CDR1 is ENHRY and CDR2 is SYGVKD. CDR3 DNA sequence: TGTGCCATCAGACAGGCCGGTCGGGAAGCTTTCTTT. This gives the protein CAIRQAGREAFF.

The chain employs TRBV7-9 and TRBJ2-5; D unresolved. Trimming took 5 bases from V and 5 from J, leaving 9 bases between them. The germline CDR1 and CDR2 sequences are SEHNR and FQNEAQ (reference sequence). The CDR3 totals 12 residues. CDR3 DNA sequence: TGTGCCAGCAGCCAGGTGGATGAGACCCAGTACTTC. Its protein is CASSQVDETQYF.